A single sample is the source of the 9 T cell receptor beta chains below, sequenced in a study of blood T cell repertoires in COVID-19. The protocol was immunoSEQ multiplex PCR, while the TCRdb copy is restricted to in-frame clones and leaves out a portion. The sample consists of around 250,000 clones, about 88% of them appearing once. Specimen: PBMCs or T cells enriched from blood (not recorded which). All receptors derive from a woman aged 45-65 years who had recovered from COVID-19.

This chain uses TRBV18 with TRBJ2-1; weak D call: TRBD2 (6 bases). Germline loops: CDR1 KGHSH, CDR2 LQKENI. V lost 4 bases to trimming and J lost 1 base, with 8 bases between them. The CDR3 sequence is 14 residues long. The DNA for the CDR3 is TGTGCCAGCTCACGTCGGGAGTCCTACAATGAGCAGTTCTTC. Translation: CASSRRESYNEQFF.

The chain has TRBV7-9 and TRBJ1-1; possibly TRBD1 for D (5 bases). CDR3 length: 13 amino acids. The ends were cut back, 4 bases at V and 4 bases at J, with 10 bases in the middle. Germline lookup yields CDR1 SEHNR and CDR2 FQNEAQ (reference sequence). CDR3 sequence (DNA): TGTGCCAGCAGCTCGCTGCAGGGCACTGAAGCTTTCTTT. It translates to CASSSLQGTEAFF.

This chain uses TRBV27 with TRBJ2-7; 9 bases agree with TRBD2. J gave up 5 bases and V 8 bases, and 13 bases lay outside the gene matches. CDR1 is MNHEY, CDR2 SMNVEV, per germline (reference sequence). This CDR3 has 15 residues. CDR3 in DNA: TGTGCCAGCCCAGAGGGCGGGAGGGCCTTAAACGAGCAGTACTTC. Translation gives CASPEGGRALNEQYF.

The chain links TRBV25-1 to TRBJ2-7, with TRBD1 matching 11 bases. The CDR3 runs 14 residues. Germline trimming cut 5 bases from V and 6 bases from J; bases unmatched to any gene: 6. CDR1 MGHDK and CDR2 SYGVNS come from the germline V gene. CDR3: CASSKPGQGVEQYF. CDR3 nucleotides: TGTGCCAGCAGTAAGCCGGGACAGGGGGTCGAGCAGTACTTC.

The chain combines TRBV5-1 with TRBJ1-2, with a possible D match to TRBD1 (6 bases). V was shortened by 3 bases and J by 5 bases, with 20 bases between the two germline ends. CDR1 and CDR2 from the germline V gene are SGHRS and YFSETQ. This CDR3 spans 16 amino acids. The chain's CDR3 is CASSSTPGHLVYGYTF. The DNA for the CDR3 is TGCGCCAGCAGCTCGACTCCGGGACACCTTGTGTATGGCTACACCTTC.

The J gene is TRBJ2-1, the V gene TRBV10-3; TRBD2 is a possible D gene (5 bases). Germline V gene data show CDR1 as ENHRY and CDR2 as SYGVKD. This CDR3 is built from 12 residues. Between the trimmed V and J ends, which lost 10 bases and 6 bases, there was a span of 13 bases. This CDR3 is CATQGGGNEQFF. The DNA for the CDR3 is TGTGCCACCCAAGGCGGAGGCAATGAGCAGTTCTTC.

This clone showed up just once. This sequence joins TRBV3-1 (or the pseudogene TRBV3-2) and TRBJ2-7; a possible D gene is TRBD2 (5 bases). Germline assignment: CDR1 LGHDT and CDR2 YNNKEL (reference sequence). CDR3 length: 14 residues. The ends were cut back, 1 base at V and 3 bases at J, with 10 bases in the middle. Here the CDR3 reads CASSQGLALYEQYF. DNA for the CDR3: TGTGCCAGCAGCCAAGGGCTAGCCCTCTACGAGCAGTACTTC.

V and J are TRBV7-6 and TRBJ2-1; 7 bases map to TRBD2. The V and J ends lost 3 bases and 3 bases, in that order; junction bases with no gene match: 5. Germline values: CDR1 SGHVS, CDR2 FNYEAQ. This CDR3 has 15 amino acids. CDR3 bases: TGTGCCAGCAGCTTTATGGAGCGGGGCTACAATGAGCAGTTCTTC. As protein: CASSFMERGYNEQFF.

This chain uses TRBV5-1 with TRBJ1-5; no firm D call. The CDR3 is 13 amino acids. Germline-derived CDR1 and CDR2 are SGHRS and YFSETQ. The V and J ends lost 2 bases and 6 bases respectively, with 9 bases between them. CDR3: CASSFSEGQPQHF. In DNA, the CDR3 is TGCGCCAGCAGCTTTAGTGAGGGTCAGCCCCAGCATTTT.